The clone carrying this T cell receptor (beta chain) was counted only a few times. 5'RACE with 10-nucleotide random UMIs generated the cDNA. TCRdb reprocessed the 5' RACE reads with MiXCR, giving one entry per CDR3 protein. The data contain tens of thousands of distinct CDR3 sequences, about 10% of them singletons. CDR1 and CDR2 (germline): SGHRS, YFSETQ. The CDR3 is 15 residues long. V was pared by 1 base and J by 3 bases, with 13 bases between. The time point was: longitudinal time-point 2. The source of the sample is a study of neurological immune-mediated disorders. The clonotype comes from a young man in good health. V gene TRBV5-1 combines with J gene TRBJ1-1; the D gene is possibly TRBD1 (5 bases). Sequencing input: PBMCs. CDR3 loop: CASSLMGRRDTEAFF. The DNA of the CDR3 is TGCGCCAGCAGCTTGATGGGGCGCCGAGACACTGAAGCTTTCTTT.